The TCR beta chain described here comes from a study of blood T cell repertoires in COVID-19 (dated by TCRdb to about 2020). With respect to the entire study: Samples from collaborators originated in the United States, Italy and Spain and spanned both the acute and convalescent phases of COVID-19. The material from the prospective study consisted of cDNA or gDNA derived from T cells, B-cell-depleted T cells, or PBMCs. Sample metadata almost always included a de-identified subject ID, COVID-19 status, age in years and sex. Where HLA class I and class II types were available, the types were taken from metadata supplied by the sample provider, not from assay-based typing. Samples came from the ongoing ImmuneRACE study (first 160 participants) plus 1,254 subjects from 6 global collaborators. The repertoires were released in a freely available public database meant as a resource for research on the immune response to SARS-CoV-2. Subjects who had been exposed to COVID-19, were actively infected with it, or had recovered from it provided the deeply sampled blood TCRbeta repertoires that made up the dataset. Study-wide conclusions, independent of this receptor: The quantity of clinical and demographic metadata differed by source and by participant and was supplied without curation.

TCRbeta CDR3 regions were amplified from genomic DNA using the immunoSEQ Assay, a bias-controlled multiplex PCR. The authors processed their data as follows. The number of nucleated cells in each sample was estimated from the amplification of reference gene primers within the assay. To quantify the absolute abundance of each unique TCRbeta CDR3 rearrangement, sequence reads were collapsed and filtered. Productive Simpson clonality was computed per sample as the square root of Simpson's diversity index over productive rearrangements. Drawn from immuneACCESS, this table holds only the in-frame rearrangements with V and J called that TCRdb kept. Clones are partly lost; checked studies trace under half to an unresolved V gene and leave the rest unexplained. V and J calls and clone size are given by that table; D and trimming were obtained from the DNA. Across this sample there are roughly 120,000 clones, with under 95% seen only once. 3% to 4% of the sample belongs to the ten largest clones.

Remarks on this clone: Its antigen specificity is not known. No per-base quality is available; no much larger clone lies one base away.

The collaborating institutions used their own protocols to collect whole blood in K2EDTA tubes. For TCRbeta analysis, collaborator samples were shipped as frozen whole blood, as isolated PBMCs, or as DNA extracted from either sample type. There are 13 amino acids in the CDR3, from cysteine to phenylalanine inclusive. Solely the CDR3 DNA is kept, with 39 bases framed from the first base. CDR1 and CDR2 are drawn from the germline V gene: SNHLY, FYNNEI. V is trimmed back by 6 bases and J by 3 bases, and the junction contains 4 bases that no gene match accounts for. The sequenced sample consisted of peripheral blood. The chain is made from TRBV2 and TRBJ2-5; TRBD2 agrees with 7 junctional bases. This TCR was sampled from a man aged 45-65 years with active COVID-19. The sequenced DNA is TGTGCCAGCAGCGCCAGCGGGGAAGAGACCCAGTACTTC. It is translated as CASSASGEETQYF.